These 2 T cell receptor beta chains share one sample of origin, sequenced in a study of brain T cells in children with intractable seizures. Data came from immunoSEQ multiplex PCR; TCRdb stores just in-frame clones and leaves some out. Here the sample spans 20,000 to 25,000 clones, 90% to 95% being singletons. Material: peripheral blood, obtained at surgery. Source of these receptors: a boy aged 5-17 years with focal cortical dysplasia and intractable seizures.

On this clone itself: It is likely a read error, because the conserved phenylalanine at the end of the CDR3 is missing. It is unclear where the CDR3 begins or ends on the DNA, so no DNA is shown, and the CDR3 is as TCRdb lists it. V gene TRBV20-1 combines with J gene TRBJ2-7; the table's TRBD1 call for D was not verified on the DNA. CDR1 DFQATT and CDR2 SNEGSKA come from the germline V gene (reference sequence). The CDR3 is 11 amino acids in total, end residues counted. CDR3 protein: CSAINDRLRVD.

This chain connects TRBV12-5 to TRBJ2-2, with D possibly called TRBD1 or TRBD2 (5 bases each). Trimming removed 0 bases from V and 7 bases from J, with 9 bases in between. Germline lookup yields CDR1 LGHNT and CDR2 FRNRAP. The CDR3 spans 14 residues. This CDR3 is CASGLVRGVGELFF. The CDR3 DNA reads TGTGCTAGTGGTTTGGTGAGAGGGGTCGGGGAGCTGTTTTTT.